This T cell receptor (beta chain) was profiled in a study of PD-1 blockade in classical Hodgkin lymphoma. Patients all relapsed after autologous stem cell transplantation, and there was variation in brentuximab vedotin exposure. Thawed PBMCs were the source of CD4+ T cells, purified by magnetic negative selection. Trimming took 7 bases from V and 6 from J; bases not matched to a gene: 6. Per the germline V gene, CDR1 is SQVTM and CDR2 is ANQGSEA. This CDR3 region has 14 residues. Using immunoSEQ multiplex PCR, the repertoire was profiled, and TCRdb retains in-frame clones only, with some absent. The sample yields 31,000 or so clones, 85% seen once.

The V and J genes are TRBV29-1 and TRBJ2-3; 14 bases map to TRBD2. The starting material was CD4+ T cells from blood, obtained at baseline. The clonotype was recovered from a human donor with classical Hodgkin lymphoma. The CDR3 region has the DNA TGCAGCGCACGACTAGCGGGAGGGATGGATACGCAGTATTTT. It translates to CSARLAGGMDTQYF.